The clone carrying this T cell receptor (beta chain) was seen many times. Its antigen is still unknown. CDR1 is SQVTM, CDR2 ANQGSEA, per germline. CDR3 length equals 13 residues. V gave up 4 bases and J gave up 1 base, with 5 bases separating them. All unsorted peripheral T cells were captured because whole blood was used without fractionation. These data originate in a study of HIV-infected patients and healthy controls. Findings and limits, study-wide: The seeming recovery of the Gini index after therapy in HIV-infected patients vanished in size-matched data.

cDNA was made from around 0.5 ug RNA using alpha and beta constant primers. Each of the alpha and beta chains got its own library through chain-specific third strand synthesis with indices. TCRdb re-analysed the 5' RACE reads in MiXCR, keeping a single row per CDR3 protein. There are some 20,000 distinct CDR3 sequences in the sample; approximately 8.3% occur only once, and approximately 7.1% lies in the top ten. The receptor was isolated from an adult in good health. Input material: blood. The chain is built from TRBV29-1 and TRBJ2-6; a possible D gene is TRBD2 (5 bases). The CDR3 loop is CSVAGSGANVLTF. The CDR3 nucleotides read TGCAGCGTTGCGGGGTCTGGGGCCAACGTCCTGACTTTC.